This record covers a single T cell receptor (beta chain). This sample is drawn from a study of T cell responses to AZD1222 COVID-19 vaccine. Study information: Doses given second, at about 4 or about 12 weeks, were pooled.

Some clones are missing from TCRdb's copy, which holds only in-frame ones; the method was immunoSEQ multiplex PCR. The profile shows nearly 110,000 clones, roughly 90% of them singletons. This CDR3 contains 14 residues. V gave up 2 bases and J gave up 0 bases, with 8 bases separating them. Looked up from germline, CDR1 is SGHVS and CDR2 is FQNEAQ. The TCR comes from an adult in good health. This sample comprised peripheral blood, obtained on day 0 of AZD1222 vaccination. The chain has TRBV7-8 and TRBJ2-7, with D maybe TRBD1 (5 bases). In nucleotides, the CDR3 is TGTGCCAGCAGCTTAAACAGGTACTCCTACGAGCAGTACTTC. This encodes CASSLNRYSYEQYF.